Listed below are T cell receptor beta chains from one sample, sequenced in a study of Graves' ophthalmopathy and Graves' hyperthyroidism. TCRdb reanalysed the multiplex PCR reads using MiXCR and keeps one entry per CDR3 protein. The sample carries around 660,000 distinct CDR3 sequences, over 40% recorded once. Input material: peripheral blood. The receptor set was obtained from an adult man with Graves' ophthalmopathy. The CDR3 runs from the conserved cysteine through the conserved F or W. A D gene is named only where the DNA matches it firmly. Expanded clones are given a class, and other clones once, few, many or no size at all.

DNA: TGTGCCAGCAGCTCTGGGGGTCGGTCGAACCCTTTCGAAGCTTTCTTT
CDR3: CASSSGGRSNPFEAFF
size: many
D: NA
J: TRBJ1-1
V: TRBV7-3

DNA: TGTGCCAGCAGCTTAGACGGGTCTAGCACAGATACGCAGTATTTT
CDR3: CASSLDGSSTDTQYF
size: NA
D: NA
J: TRBJ2-3
V: TRBV11-2

DNA: TGCGCCAGCAGCGCCGGGACAGGTACCTACAATGAGCAGTTCTTC
CDR3: CASSAGTGTYNEQFF
size: many
D: TRBD1
J: TRBJ2-1
V: TRBV5-1

DNA: TGTGCCAGCAGTTACTATCCGGCAGGGGGAGAACACGGGGAGCTGTTTTTT
CDR3: CASSYYPAGGEHGELFF
size: NA
D: TRBD1
J: TRBJ2-2
V: TRBV7-2

DNA: TGTGCCAGCAGCGACCCAAGCTCCTATAATTCACCCCTCCACTTT
CDR3: CASSDPSSYNSPLHF
size: many
D: NA
J: TRBJ1-6
V: TRBV7-2

DNA: TGTGCCAGCAGCTTAGCGCTACGGTACGAGCAGTACTTC
CDR3: CASSLALRYEQYF
size: many
D: NA
J: TRBJ2-7
V: TRBV7-2

DNA: TGTGCCAGCAGTGACCGGGACAGTTATGGCTACACCTTC
CDR3: CASSDRDSYGYTF
size: many
D: TRBD1
J: TRBJ1-2
V: TRBV6-2/TRBV6-3

DNA: TGTGCCAGCAGCCAAGATCGGAATCAGCTCAATGAGCAGTTCTTC
CDR3: CASSQDRNQLNEQFF
size: few
D: NA
J: TRBJ2-1
V: TRBV4-2

DNA: TGCGCCAGCAGCTCCCGACAGGGGGCGGGTCAGAACACCTTC
CDR3: CASSSRQGAGQNTF
size: NA
D: TRBD1
J: TRBJ1-2
V: TRBV5-1

DNA: TGCGCCAGCAGCCAAGGGGTAGGAGAGACCCAGTACTTC
CDR3: CASSQGVGETQYF
size: many
D: NA
J: TRBJ2-5
V: TRBV4-1

DNA: TGTGCCAGCGGACGAGGAGTGGGGGGCACCGGGGAGCTGTTTTTT
CDR3: CASGRGVGGTGELFF
size: many
D: NA
J: TRBJ2-2
V: TRBV7-2

DNA: TGTGCCAGCAGTTCTAGGGGCTCTAATGAAAAACTGTTTTTT
CDR3: CASSSRGSNEKLFF
size: NA
D: NA
J: TRBJ1-4
V: TRBV6-6

DNA: TGTGCCAGCAGCCCGTCACGGGACAGGAACTATGGCTACACCTTC
CDR3: CASSPSRDRNYGYTF
size: many
D: TRBD1
J: TRBJ1-2
V: TRBV7-9

DNA: TGCAGTGCTAGACCCCCCTTCCGCGCCCCGGGAGAGACCCAGTACTTC
CDR3: CSARPPFRAPGETQYF
size: few
D: NA
J: TRBJ2-5
V: TRBV20-1

DNA: TGTGCCAGCAGAACAGGGGGAGGCTACGAGCAGTACTTC
CDR3: CASRTGGGYEQYF
size: once
D: TRBD1
J: TRBJ2-7
V: TRBV7-3

DNA: TGCGCCAGCAGCCAAGGGTCTTTGGGGAGCCCCTACGAGCAGTACTTC
CDR3: CASSQGSLGSPYEQYF
size: NA
D: NA
J: TRBJ2-7
V: TRBV4-1

DNA: TGTGCCAGCGTTTCTGGGGCCTACGAGCAGTACTTC
CDR3: CASVSGAYEQYF
size: NA
D: NA
J: TRBJ2-7
V: TRBV7-6

DNA: TGCGCCAGCAGCCAAGGTTTAATTAGGGGCTCCTACGAGCAGTACTTC
CDR3: CASSQGLIRGSYEQYF
size: few
D: NA
J: TRBJ2-7
V: TRBV7-3

DNA: TGTACCAGCAGTTTCATAGGGTTGAACACCGGGGAGCTGTTTTTT
CDR3: CTSSFIGLNTGELFF
size: NA
D: NA
J: TRBJ2-2
V: TRBV10-3

DNA: TGTGCCAGCAGGGACGACCCAACCTATTCACCCCTCCACTTT
CDR3: CASRDDPTYSPLHF
size: NA
D: NA
J: TRBJ1-6
V: TRBV2

DNA: TGTGCCAGCACCTCCTCCAGCGGCAATTCACCCCTCCACTTT
CDR3: CASTSSSGNSPLHF
size: many
D: NA
J: TRBJ1-6
V: TRBV7-2

DNA: TGCGCCAGCAGCTTGGTGGTACACTCCTTCTCCTACGAGCAGTACTTC
CDR3: CASSLVVHSFSYEQYF
size: NA
D: NA
J: TRBJ2-7
V: TRBV5-1

DNA: TGTGCCAGCCGGGCACTGCCGGGCGGGGAGCTGTTTTTT
CDR3: CASRALPGGELFF
size: few
D: NA
J: TRBJ2-2
V: TRBV12-3/TRBV12-4

DNA: TGTGCCAGCAGCGTAGCCAGCCCCCCAACTGAGACCCAGTACTTC
CDR3: CASSVASPPTETQYF
size: NA
D: NA
J: TRBJ2-5
V: TRBV9

DNA: TGTGCCACCAGTGACGGACTAGCGGGGCTCTCTGGGGCCAACGTCCTGACTTTC
CDR3: CATSDGLAGLSGANVLTF
size: many
D: TRBD2
J: TRBJ2-6
V: TRBV24-1

DNA: TGTGCCAGCAGCTTAGGGCTAGTTTGTACGAACACTGAAGCTTTCTTT
CDR3: CASSLGLVCTNTEAFF
size: NA
D: NA
J: TRBJ1-1
V: TRBV11-3

DNA: TGTGCCAGCAGTCCCGGGGACGCTCCTGGGCTGGAGCAGTACTTC
CDR3: CASSPGDAPGLEQYF
size: NA
D: NA
J: TRBJ2-7
V: TRBV27

DNA: TGTGCCAGCTCACCGGGAGAACGCGAGACCCAGTACTTC
CDR3: CASSPGERETQYF
size: NA
D: NA
J: TRBJ2-5
V: TRBV10-3

DNA: TGTGCCAGCAGGACCACTAGCGGGGGGGGCAGTAATTCACCCCTCCACTTT
CDR3: CASRTTSGGGSNSPLHF
size: NA
D: NA
J: TRBJ1-6
V: TRBV10-3

DNA: TGTGCCATCAGGGGCGCCCCGGACACTGAAGCTTTCTTT
CDR3: CAIRGAPDTEAFF
size: few
D: NA
J: TRBJ1-1
V: TRBV10-3

DNA: TGTGCCAGCAGCTTGGTGTCAGACAACACCGGGGAGCTGTTTTTT
CDR3: CASSLVSDNTGELFF
size: NA
D: NA
J: TRBJ2-2
V: TRBV5-4

DNA: TGTGCCAGCAGTTACTCGATTGTAGCTGGGGAGCTGTTTTTT
CDR3: CASSYSIVAGELFF
size: few
D: NA
J: TRBJ2-2
V: TRBV6-6

DNA: TGTGCCAGCAGTATACTTTTTGGGGAGCTGTTTTTT
CDR3: CASSILFGELFF
size: many
D: NA
J: TRBJ2-2
V: TRBV2

DNA: TGTGCCAGCAGTGATTCGTCGTCGGGGCCAGGGGGGAATCAGCCCCAGCATTTT
CDR3: CASSDSSSGPGGNQPQHF
size: NA
D: TRBD1
J: TRBJ1-5
V: TRBV2

DNA: TGTGCCAGCAGCCAAGGGACTAGCGGGGGGGCCATGGAGACCCAGTACTTC
CDR3: CASSQGTSGGAMETQYF
size: NA
D: TRBD2
J: TRBJ2-5
V: TRBV4-2

DNA: TGTGCCAGCATCCTCGGGGCTCCTCCCGGGGAGCTGTTTTTT
CDR3: CASILGAPPGELFF
size: NA
D: NA
J: TRBJ2-2
V: TRBV6-6

DNA: TGTGCCACCAGTGCTAGAGACCTCGGGTCGACACCTAATCAGCCCCAGCATTTT
CDR3: CATSARDLGSTPNQPQHF
size: NA
D: NA
J: TRBJ1-5
V: TRBV24-1

DNA: TGTGCCAGCAGTTACTTCGGCCATTACGAGCAGTACTTC
CDR3: CASSYFGHYEQYF
size: NA
D: NA
J: TRBJ2-7
V: TRBV7-8

DNA: TGTGCCAGCAGTTTATATCCCAGGGGGCCGAGGACTAATGAAAAACTGTTTTTT
CDR3: CASSLYPRGPRTNEKLFF
size: few
D: TRBD1
J: TRBJ1-4
V: TRBV10-3

DNA: TGTGCCAGCAGTTACTCGGGAACAGTTGTCAGGGCCGGGGAGCTGTTTTTT
CDR3: CASSYSGTVVRAGELFF
size: NA
D: NA
J: TRBJ2-2
V: TRBV6-5

DNA: TGTGCCAGCAGCCAGGGACAGGGCCGACCGTACTCTGGAAACACCATATATTTT
CDR3: CASSQGQGRPYSGNTIYF
size: many
D: TRBD1
J: TRBJ1-3
V: TRBV7-6

DNA: TGTGCCAGCAGCTTAGCCCGGACAGGGTTGATGTCGGCAACTAATGAAAAACTGTTTTTT
CDR3: CASSLARTGLMSATNEKLFF
size: few
D: TRBD1
J: TRBJ1-4
V: TRBV7-8

DNA: TGTGCCAGCAGCCACGATTCGATAGCGGGAGAAGCCGAGCAGTACTTC
CDR3: CASSHDSIAGEAEQYF
size: NA
D: TRBD2
J: TRBJ2-7
V: TRBV3-1

DNA: TGTGCCAGTAGTGGGCGTTACTCCTACGAGCAGTACTTC
CDR3: CASSGRYSYEQYF
size: many
D: NA
J: TRBJ2-7
V: TRBV19

DNA: TGTGCCAGCAACCACAGGGACCCCTACGAGCAGTACTTC
CDR3: CASNHRDPYEQYF
size: NA
D: NA
J: TRBJ2-7
V: TRBV12-3/TRBV12-4

DNA: TGTGCCAGCAGCTTCTCGGGGGAGACCCAGTACTTC
CDR3: CASSFSGETQYF
size: many
D: NA
J: TRBJ2-5
V: TRBV12-3/TRBV12-4

DNA: TGTGCCAGCAGCCCCCAGGGGGTGGCGCAGGCTGAAGCTTTCTTT
CDR3: CASSPQGVAQAEAFF
size: once
D: TRBD1
J: TRBJ1-1
V: TRBV5-4

DNA: TGTGCCACCAGTGACCCAGGACTAGCGGGGCAAGAGACCCAGTACTTC
CDR3: CATSDPGLAGQETQYF
size: many
D: TRBD2
J: TRBJ2-5
V: TRBV24-1

DNA: TGTGCCAGCAGCTATTCTTCTGGGAGCCAAGAGACCCAGTACTTC
CDR3: CASSYSSGSQETQYF
size: many
D: NA
J: TRBJ2-5
V: TRBV7-2

DNA: TGTGCCAGCAGCCTGGAGACCCTAACCGGGGAGCTGTTTTTT
CDR3: CASSLETLTGELFF
size: NA
D: NA
J: TRBJ2-2
V: TRBV9

DNA: TGCGCCAGCAGCTTGGCTTCTTTACTAGCGGGAGGGAGCGGCTACGAGCAGTACTTC
CDR3: CASSLASLLAGGSGYEQYF
size: NA
D: TRBD2
J: TRBJ2-7
V: TRBV5-1

DNA: TGTGCCAGCAGCTTGGGGAGACAGGGGACATCTTACGAGCAGTACTTC
CDR3: CASSLGRQGTSYEQYF
size: few
D: TRBD1
J: TRBJ2-7
V: TRBV5-5

DNA: TGTGCCAGCAGCGTAGAGGGGACTAGTGGAGAGACCCAGTACTTC
CDR3: CASSVEGTSGETQYF
size: few
D: TRBD2
J: TRBJ2-5
V: TRBV9

DNA: TGCAGCGGGCTGGACAGGAACACCATATATTTT
CDR3: CSGLDRNTIYF
size: few
D: TRBD1
J: TRBJ1-3
V: TRBV29-1

DNA: TGTGCCAGCAGTGATAACAATAACTATGGCTACACCTTC
CDR3: CASSDNNNYGYTF
size: few
D: NA
J: TRBJ1-2
V: TRBV10-3